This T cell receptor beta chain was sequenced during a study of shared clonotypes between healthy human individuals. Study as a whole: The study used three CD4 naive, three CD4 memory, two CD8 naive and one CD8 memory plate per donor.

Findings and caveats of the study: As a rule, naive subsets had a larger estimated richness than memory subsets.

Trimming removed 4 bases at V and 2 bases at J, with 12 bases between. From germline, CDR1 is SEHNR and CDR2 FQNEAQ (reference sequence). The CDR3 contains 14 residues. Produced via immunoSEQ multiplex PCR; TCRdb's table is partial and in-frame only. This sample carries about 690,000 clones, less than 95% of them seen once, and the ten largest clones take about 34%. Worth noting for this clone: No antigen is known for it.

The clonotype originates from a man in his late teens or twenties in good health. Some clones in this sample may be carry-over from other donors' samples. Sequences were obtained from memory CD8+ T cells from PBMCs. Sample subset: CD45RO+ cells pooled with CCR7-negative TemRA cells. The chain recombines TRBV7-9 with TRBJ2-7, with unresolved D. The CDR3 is CASSSELGAYEQYF. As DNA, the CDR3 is TGTGCCAGCAGCTCTGAGTTAGGAGCCTACGAGCAGTACTTC.